Each of the 32 T cell receptor beta chains below was sequenced from the same sample in a study of blood T cell repertoires in COVID-19. Using immunoSEQ multiplex PCR, the repertoire was profiled, and TCRdb retains in-frame clones only, with some absent. The sample has roughly 250,000 clones; about four fifths are singletons. Sequencing was carried out using peripheral blood. These receptors came from a woman of 80 years or more with acute or convalescent COVID-19.

The chain joins TRBV18 to TRBJ1-2; 9 bases line up with TRBD1. This CDR3 spans 18 amino acids. Per germline, CDR1 KGHSH and CDR2 LQKENI. V dropped 1 base and J dropped 8; count of bases not matched to a gene: 17. CDR3 sequence: CASSPLRASGTGPYGYTF. The CDR3, as DNA: TGTGCCAGCTCACCACTAAGGGCCTCCGGGACAGGGCCCTACGGCTACACCTTC.

Points on this clone: Within the sample, other DNA sequences also encode this same CDR3. This chain links TRBV5-1 with TRBJ1-4, with 8 positions matching TRBD1. CDR3 length equals 14 residues. The J segment lost 6 bases and the V segment lost 0 bases, leaving 1 base of the junction unmatched. Looked up from germline, CDR1 is SGHRS and CDR2 is YFSETQ. CDR3 sequence reads: CASSLEDRDEKLFF. The CDR3 DNA sequence: TGCGCCAGCAGCTTGGAGGACAGGGATGAAAAACTGTTTTTT.

The genes are TRBV4-2 and TRBJ1-2, with 7 positions matching TRBD1. V dropped 6 bases and J dropped 3; count of bases not matched to a gene: 4. The CDR3 consists of 13 residues. Germline values: CDR1 LGHNA, CDR2 YNFKEQ. CDR3 in DNA: TGTGCCAGCAGTCACAGGGGTGACTATGGCTACACCTTC. This encodes CASSHRGDYGYTF.

The V gene is TRBV18, the J gene TRBJ1-4; 9 bases line up with TRBD1. This CDR3 is built from 17 residues. Trimming took 3 bases from V and 2 from J; bases not matched to a gene: 7. Germline values: CDR1 KGHSH, CDR2 LQKENI. The CDR3 bases are TGTGCCAGCTCACCCCCGGACAGGGGATCGACTAATGAAAAACTGTTTTTT. Translated, it gives CASSPPDRGSTNEKLFF.

The V and J genes are TRBV18 and TRBJ1-1; D might be TRBD1 (6 bases). This CDR3 comprises 13 residues. Trimming removed 6 bases from V and 3 bases from J, with 11 bases in between. CDR1 and CDR2 from the germline V gene are KGHSH and LQKENI. CDR3 bases: TGTGCCAGCTCTAGGGGGTCGGACACTGAAGCTTTCTTT. It specifies CASSRGSDTEAFF.

CDR3 protein: CASSRTGAGPLHF. In DNA form, the CDR3 reads TGTGCCAGCAGCCGAACAGGGGCCGGTCCCCTCCACTTT. The chain employs TRBV2 and TRBJ1-6, with 7 positions matching TRBD1. The CDR3 totals 13 residues. Trimming at V came to 6 bases and at J to 13 bases, leaving 9 bases not matched to a gene. CDR1 SNHLY and CDR2 FYNNEI come from the germline V gene.

The gene calls are TRBV11-2 and TRBJ2-3; D is uncertain. The CDR3 covers 14 residues. V lost 3 bases and J 6 bases, leaving 13 bases between the germline ends. Germline values: CDR1 SGHAT, CDR2 FQNNGV. This chain's CDR3 is CASSFSFVSDTQYF. DNA of the CDR3: TGTGCCAGCAGCTTTAGTTTTGTTTCCGATACGCAGTATTTT.

Many counts were recorded for this clone. The chain links TRBV28 to TRBJ2-7, with 9 bases lining up with TRBD2. Germline values: CDR1 MDHEN, CDR2 SYDVKM. The CDR3 has 13 amino acids. Trimming took 4 bases from V and 4 from J; bases not matched to a gene: 2. CDR3 nucleotides: TGTGCCAGCAGTTCTAGCGGGGCGTACGAGCAGTACTTC. Translating gives CASSSSGAYEQYF.

CDR3 coding DNA: TGTGCCAGCAGCTTTCCGACAGGGAGGCAGCCCCAGCATTTT. Its translation: CASSFPTGRQPQHF. V is TRBV7-2 and J is TRBJ1-5; 7 nucleotides match TRBD1. This CDR3 is 14 amino acids long. J gave up 7 bases and V 3 bases, and 6 bases lay outside the gene matches. The germline CDR1 and CDR2 sequences are SGHTA and FQGNSA. Looking up the rest from reference TRBV7-2 and TRBJ1-5 gives the full variable domain: GAGVSQSPSNKVTEKGKDVELRCDPISGHTALYWYRQSLGQGLEFLIYFQGNSAPDKSGLPSDRFSAERTGGSVSTLTIQRTQQEDSAVYLCASSFPTGRQPQHFGDGTRLSIL.

This clone was picked up a small number of times. The gene calls are TRBV29-1 and TRBJ1-2; weak D call: TRBD1 (6 bases). CDR1 is SQVTM, CDR2 ANQGSEA, per germline. Trimming left V 0 bases short and J 8 bases short, with 19 bases between. The CDR3 spans 15 residues. The CDR3 DNA reads as TGCAGCGTTGAAGATCGCGGACAGCCCCGTAGCGGCTACACCTTC. Its protein product is CSVEDRGQPRSGYTF.

The chain is built from TRBV2 and TRBJ2-7; 9 bases match TRBD2. Germline values: CDR1 SNHLY, CDR2 FYNNEI. The CDR3 is 16 residues long. V shed 2 bases and J 6 bases; nucleotides not matched to a gene: 11. CDR3 nucleotides: TGTGCCAGCAGTGAAAGCGGGGCTAGCGGGGTACGCGAGCAGTACTTC. Its translation is CASSESGASGVREQYF.

This chain uses TRBV5-5 with TRBJ1-1; D perhaps matches TRBD1 (5 bases). V was shortened by 6 bases and J by 4 bases, with 16 bases between the two germline ends. Per the germline V gene, CDR1 is SGHKS and CDR2 is YYEKEE (reference sequence). CDR3 length: 14 amino acids. CDR3 sequence (DNA): TGTGCCAGCACCCTAGAATTAGGGGTCACTGAAGCTTTCTTT. Encoded protein: CASTLELGVTEAFF.

The genes are TRBV7-6 and TRBJ1-4, with a weak D call TRBD1 (5 bases). The V gene lost 2 bases and the J gene lost 8 bases, with 18 bases spanning the gap. Germline CDR1 SGHVS, CDR2 FNYEAQ. The CDR3 is 16 residues long. In nucleotides, the CDR3 is TGTGCCAGCAGCTTAAGAGCGGGGCCCTGGGGAGAAAAACTGTTTTTT. It translates to CASSLRAGPWGEKLFF.

The chain uses TRBV6-1 and TRBJ2-2, with TRBD2 matching over 10 bases. Germline values: CDR1 MNHNS, CDR2 SASEGT. The CDR3 runs 14 residues. The J segment lost 13 bases and the V segment lost 2 bases, leaving 7 bases of the junction unmatched. CDR3 sequence: CASSELAGAPGLFF. The CDR3 coding sequence is TGTGCCAGCAGTGAACTAGCGGGGGCCCCAGGGCTGTTTTTT.

The chain couples TRBV24-1 to TRBJ2-7; D unclear. Trimming took off 10 bases at V and 5 bases at J, with 17 bases between the two ends. Germline values: CDR1 KGHDR, CDR2 SFDVKD. The CDR3 is 13 residues long. This CDR3 reads CATRTRIKDEQYF. CDR3 sequence (DNA): TGTGCCACTCGCACGCGGATTAAAGACGAGCAGTACTTC.

Here the CDR3 reads CASSIRSPSAVTYEQYF. CDR3 sequence (DNA): TGTGCCAGTAGTATAAGGAGTCCTAGCGCCGTAACCTACGAGCAGTACTTC. The chain uses TRBV19 and TRBJ2-7; the D gene is possibly TRBD2 (6 bases). Germline-derived CDR1 and CDR2 are LNHDA and SQIVND (reference sequence). The V end was cut by 2 bases, the J end by 2 bases, with 19 bases between. The CDR3 consists of 17 residues.

The V and J genes are TRBV5-1 and TRBJ2-7, with a tentative D call TRBD1 (8 bases). The CDR3 extends over 13 amino acids. The V gene's germline CDR1 is SGHRS and CDR2 YFSETQ. V was pared by 4 bases and J by 6 bases, with 14 bases between. CDR3 residues: CASSDYRGGEQYF. CDR3 DNA: TGCGCCAGCAGCGACTACAGGGGGGGCGAGCAGTACTTC.

Here the CDR3 reads CASSFRGGQNQPQHF. CDR3 coding DNA: TGTGCCAGCAGTTTTAGGGGGGGCCAGAATCAGCCCCAGCATTTT. J is TRBJ1-5 and V is TRBV27; D possibly corresponds to TRBD1 (6 bases). V lost 3 bases to trimming and J lost 4 bases, with 13 bases between them. Germline lookup yields CDR1 MNHEY and CDR2 SMNVEV (reference sequence). The CDR3 runs to 15 residues.

The chain has TRBV3-1 (or the pseudogene TRBV3-2) and TRBJ1-5; D gene ambiguous. V lost 0 bases and J lost 7, with 7 bases in between. This CDR3 comprises 13 residues. CDR1 and CDR2 (germline): LGHDT, YNNKEL (reference sequence). CDR3 loop: CASSQDRGQPQHF. The CDR3 DNA follows: TGTGCCAGCAGCCAAGATAGAGGACAGCCCCAGCATTTT.

This clone has a count of ten or more. The genes are TRBV7-9 and TRBJ1-6; D remains ambiguous. The V gene's germline CDR1 is SEHNR and CDR2 FQNEAQ (reference sequence). CDR3 size: 14 residues. Trimming stripped 1 base from V and 9 bases from J, with 10 bases between. CDR3 sequence (DNA): TGTGCCAGCAGCTTAGAGGGAGAGGGTTCACCCCTCCACTTT. This sequence encodes CASSLEGEGSPLHF.

The chain links TRBV5-1 to TRBJ2-2; 10 nucleotides agree with TRBD1. Germline V CDR1 and CDR2: SGHRS, YFSETQ. The CDR3 extends over 16 amino acids. V lost 4 bases to trimming and J lost 0 bases; unmatched junction nucleotides: 3. In DNA form, the CDR3 reads TGCGCCAGCAGCCGGGGACAGGGGTCGAACACCGGGGAGCTGTTTTTT. Its translation is CASSRGQGSNTGELFF.

This rearrangement joins TRBV29-1 to TRBJ1-1; the D gene is possibly TRBD1 (6 bases). This CDR3 has 13 residues. V was pared by 2 bases and J by 1 base, with 8 bases between. Germline V gene data show CDR1 as SQVTM and CDR2 as ANQGSEA. CDR3 sequence (DNA): TGCAGCGTTGAATGGACAGCGAACACTGAAGCTTTCTTT. Translation: CSVEWTANTEAFF.

The chain links TRBV5-1 to TRBJ2-1; D is unresolved. Deletions cut 2 bases from V and 2 bases from J, with 8 bases between. Germline V lookup: CDR1 SGHRS, CDR2 YFSETQ. The CDR3 is made up of 14 amino acids. In DNA, the CDR3 is TGCGCCAGCAGCTTTGGCAGTCCCTACAATGAGCAGTTCTTC. As protein: CASSFGSPYNEQFF.

The chain has TRBV3-1 (or the pseudogene TRBV3-2) and TRBJ2-6; tentative D call: TRBD1 (6 bases). V dropped 4 bases and J dropped 3 bases, with 13 bases sitting between them. This CDR3 spans 16 amino acids. Germline V gene data show CDR1 as LGHDT and CDR2 as YNNKEL (reference sequence). CDR3 nucleotides: TGTGCCAGCAGCCCAAATACAGGGAGTGGGGCCAACGTCCTGACTTTC. The encoded protein is CASSPNTGSGANVLTF.

This clone has just one count. The rearrangement joins TRBV12-3 or TRBV12-4 to TRBJ1-5; D call uncertain. The V end was cut by 3 bases, the J end by 3 bases, with 6 bases between. The CDR3 spans 13 residues. The CDR3 DNA sequence: TGTGCCAGCAGTTTGGGCCCCAATCAGCCCCAGCATTTT. It encodes CASSLGPNQPQHF.

The chain is built from TRBV5-4 and TRBJ1-2; perhaps TRBD1 as D (5 bases). V was clipped by 4 bases and J by 3 bases, with 19 bases between them. Germline CDR1 reads SGHNT; CDR2 reads YYREEE (reference sequence). The length of the CDR3 is 16 residues. CDR3 protein: CASSPSRGLSYYGYTF. CDR3 DNA: TGTGCCAGCAGCCCTTCGAGGGGACTGAGTTACTATGGCTACACCTTC.

The chain uses TRBV6-5 and TRBJ1-1; TRBD1 agrees at 7 bases. CDR1 and CDR2 (germline): MNHEY, SVGAGI. This CDR3 has 15 amino acids. The ends lost 6 bases at V and 8 bases at J; junction bases unmatched: 15. Here the CDR3 DNA reads TGTGCCAGCAGATCGAATCAGGGGGGCGGTGCGGAAGCTTTCTTT. It yields the protein CASRSNQGGGAEAFF.

J is TRBJ2-2 and V is TRBV19; 7 bases are a match to TRBD1. The CDR3 has 17 amino acids. Germline V CDR1 and CDR2: LNHDA, SQIVND (reference sequence). The trim removed 0 bases at V and 2 bases at J, leaving 6 bases unmatched. CDR3 in DNA: TGTGCCAGTAGTATAGATGGACAGGCGTTAAACACCGGGGAGCTGTTTTTT. Its protein is CASSIDGQALNTGELFF. Variable domain in full (rest from reference TRBV19 and TRBJ2-2): DGGITQSPKYLFRKEGQNVTLSCEQNLNHDAMYWYRQDPGQGLRLIYYSQIVNDFQKGDIAEGYSVSREKKESFPLTVTSAQKNPTAFYLCASSIDGQALNTGELFFGEGSRLTVL.

This chain uses TRBV2 with TRBJ2-1; the match to TRBD2 covers 12 bases. CDR3 length equals 15 residues. V gave up 5 bases and J gave up 5 bases; unmatched junction bases: 4. Germline V gives CDR1 SNHLY, CDR2 FYNNEI. The CDR3 sequence: CASSKRLAGDNEQFF. CDR3 sequence (DNA): TGTGCCAGCAGTAAAAGACTAGCGGGGGACAATGAGCAGTTCTTC.

This sequence joins TRBV9 and TRBJ2-5, with TRBD2 identical over 12 bases. CDR1 and CDR2 from the germline V gene are SGDLS and YYNGEE. The CDR3 consists of 17 residues. The V and J ends lost 0 bases and 5 bases, in that order; junction bases with no gene match: 8. For the CDR3, the DNA is TGTGCCAGCAGCGTAGGACTAGCGGGGGCCCTAGGGGAGACCCAGTACTTC. It translates to CASSVGLAGALGETQYF.

The rearrangement joins TRBV7-8 to TRBJ2-7; weak D call: TRBD1 (5 bases). There are 15 residues in the CDR3. V lost 3 bases and J lost 6, with 18 bases in between. Per germline, CDR1 SGHVS and CDR2 FQNEAQ. CDR3: CASSFMVQGRSEQYF. CDR3 nucleotide sequence: TGTGCCAGCAGCTTCATGGTTCAGGGTCGATCCGAGCAGTACTTC.

This clone showed up just once. The chain is built from TRBV3-1 (or the pseudogene TRBV3-2) and TRBJ1-4; no firm D call. Germline assignment: CDR1 LGHDT and CDR2 YNNKEL (reference sequence). The CDR3 has 11 residues. With 5 bases removed from V and 7 bases from J, the gap between germline ends came to 5 bases. The CDR3 bases are TGTGCCAGCAGCTCCGGTGAAAAACTGTTTTTT. Translation gives CASSSGEKLFF.